What follows is one T cell receptor beta chain and its context. Its antigen is as yet unknown. None of the donors, who were healthy HIV-negative adults, had recently had acute infections or vaccinations. The entry originates in a study of shared clonotypes between healthy human individuals. Findings of the study overall: Roughly 5% of naive CD4 clonotypes were shared across four donors.

V lost 0 bases and J lost 4; bases outside the gene matches: 3. Germline assignment: CDR1 KGHSH and CDR2 LQKENI. There are 15 residues in the CDR3. Sequencing used immunoSEQ multiplex PCR; TCRdb keeps in-frame clones, though not all of them. Here the sample spans about 1.5 million clones, around 98% being singletons. This TCR was sampled from a man aged 25 to 40 in good health. The sequencing sample was made of naive CD4+ T cells sorted from blood. The subset denotes: CD45RA+ positively selected. The chain employs TRBV18 and TRBJ2-3; 8 positions match TRBD2. In nucleotides, the CDR3 is TGTGCCAGCTCACCACCAGCGGGAGTCGCAGATACGCAGTATTTT. This gives the protein CASSPPAGVADTQYF.